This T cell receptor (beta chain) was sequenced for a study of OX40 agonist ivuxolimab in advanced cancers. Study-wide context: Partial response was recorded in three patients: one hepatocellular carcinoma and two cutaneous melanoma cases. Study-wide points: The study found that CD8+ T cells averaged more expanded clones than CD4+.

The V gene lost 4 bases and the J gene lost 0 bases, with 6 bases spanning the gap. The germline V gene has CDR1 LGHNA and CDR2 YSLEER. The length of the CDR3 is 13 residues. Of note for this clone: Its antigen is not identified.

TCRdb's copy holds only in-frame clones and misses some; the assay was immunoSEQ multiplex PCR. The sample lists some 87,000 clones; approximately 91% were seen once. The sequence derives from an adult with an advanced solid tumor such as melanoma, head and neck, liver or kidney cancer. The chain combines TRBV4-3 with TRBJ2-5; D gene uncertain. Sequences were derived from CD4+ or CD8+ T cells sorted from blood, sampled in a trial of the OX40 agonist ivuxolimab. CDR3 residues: CASSRDDQETQYF. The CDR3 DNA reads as TGCGCCAGCAGCCGAGATGACCAAGAGACCCAGTACTTC.